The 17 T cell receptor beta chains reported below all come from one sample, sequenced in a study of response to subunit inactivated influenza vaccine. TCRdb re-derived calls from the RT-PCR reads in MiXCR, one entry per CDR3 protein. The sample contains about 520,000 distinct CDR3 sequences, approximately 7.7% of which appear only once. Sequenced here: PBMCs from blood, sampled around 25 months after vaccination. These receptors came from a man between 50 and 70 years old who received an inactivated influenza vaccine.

The CDR3 nucleotides are TGCAGCGTTGAAGGAGGGGGAACTGGCTATGGCTACACCTTC. Its translation: CSVEGGGTGYGYTF. The chain is built from TRBV29-1 and TRBJ1-2, with a weak D call TRBD1 (6 bases). Trimming stripped 1 base from V and 4 bases from J, with 13 bases between. CDR3 length equals 14 residues. Germline V gene lookup returns CDR1 SQVTM and CDR2 ANQGSEA.

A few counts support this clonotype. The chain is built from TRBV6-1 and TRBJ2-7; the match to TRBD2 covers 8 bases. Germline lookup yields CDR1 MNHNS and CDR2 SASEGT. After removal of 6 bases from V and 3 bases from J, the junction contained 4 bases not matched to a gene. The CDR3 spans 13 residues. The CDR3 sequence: CASRTSELYEQYF. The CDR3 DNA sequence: TGTGCCAGCAGGACTAGCGAACTCTACGAGCAGTACTTC.

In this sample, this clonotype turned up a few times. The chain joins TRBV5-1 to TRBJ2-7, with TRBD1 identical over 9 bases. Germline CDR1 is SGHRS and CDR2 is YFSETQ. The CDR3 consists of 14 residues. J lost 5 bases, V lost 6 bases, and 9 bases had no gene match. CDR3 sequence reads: CASTEQGAAHEQYF. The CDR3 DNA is TGCGCCAGCACCGAACAGGGGGCCGCTCACGAGCAGTACTTC.

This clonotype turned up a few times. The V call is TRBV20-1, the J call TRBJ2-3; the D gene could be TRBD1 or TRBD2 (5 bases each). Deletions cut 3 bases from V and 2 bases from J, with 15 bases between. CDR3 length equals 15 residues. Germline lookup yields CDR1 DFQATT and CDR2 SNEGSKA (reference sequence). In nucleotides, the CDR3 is TGCAGTGCTAGGCGGGCTTCCGGGACCACAGATACGCAGTATTTT. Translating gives CSARRASGTTDTQYF.

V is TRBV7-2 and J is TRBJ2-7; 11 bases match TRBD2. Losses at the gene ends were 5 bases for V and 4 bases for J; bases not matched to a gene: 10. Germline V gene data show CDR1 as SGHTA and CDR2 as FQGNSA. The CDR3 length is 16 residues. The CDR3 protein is CASSPLAGGGSYEQYF. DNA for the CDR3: TGTGCCAGCAGCCCCCTAGCGGGGGGCGGTTCATACGAGCAGTACTTC.

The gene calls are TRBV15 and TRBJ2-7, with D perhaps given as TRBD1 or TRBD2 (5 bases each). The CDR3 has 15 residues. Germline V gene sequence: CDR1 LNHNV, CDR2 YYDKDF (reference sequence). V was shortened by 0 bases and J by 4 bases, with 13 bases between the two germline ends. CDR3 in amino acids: CATSRERGPIYEQYF. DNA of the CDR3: TGTGCCACCAGCAGAGAACGGGGACCGATATACGAGCAGTACTTC.

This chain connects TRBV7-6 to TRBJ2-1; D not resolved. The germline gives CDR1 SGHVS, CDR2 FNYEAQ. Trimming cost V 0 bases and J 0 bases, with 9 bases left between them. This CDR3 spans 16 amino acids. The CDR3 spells CASSLAAASSYNEQFF. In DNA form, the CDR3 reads TGTGCCAGCAGCTTAGCTGCGGCTAGCTCCTACAATGAGCAGTTCTTC. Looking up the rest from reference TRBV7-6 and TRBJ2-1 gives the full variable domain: GAGVSQSPRYKVTKRGQDVALRCDPISGHVSLYWYRQALGQGPEFLTYFNYEAQQDKSGLPNDRFSAERPEGSISTLTIQRTEQRDSAMYRCASSLAAASSYNEQFFGPGTRLTVL.

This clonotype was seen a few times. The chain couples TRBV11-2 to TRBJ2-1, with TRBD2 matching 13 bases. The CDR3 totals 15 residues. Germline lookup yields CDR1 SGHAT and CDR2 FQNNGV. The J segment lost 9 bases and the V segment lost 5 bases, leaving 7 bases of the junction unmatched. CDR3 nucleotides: TGTGCCAGCAGCCTGGGACTAGCGGGGTTAGTTGAGCAGTTCTTC. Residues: CASSLGLAGLVEQFF.

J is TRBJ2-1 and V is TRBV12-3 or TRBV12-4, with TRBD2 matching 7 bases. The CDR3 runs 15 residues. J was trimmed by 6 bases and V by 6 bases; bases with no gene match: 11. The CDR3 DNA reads TGTGCCAGCAGCCCTGGACTAGGTTCGGTCAATGAGCAGTTCTTC. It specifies CASSPGLGSVNEQFF.

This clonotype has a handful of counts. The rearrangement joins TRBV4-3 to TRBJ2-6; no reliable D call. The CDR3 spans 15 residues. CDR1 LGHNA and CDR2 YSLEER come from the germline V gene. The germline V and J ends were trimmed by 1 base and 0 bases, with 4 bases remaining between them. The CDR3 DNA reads TGCGCCAGCAGCCAAGCCGTCTCTGGGGCCAACGTCCTGACTTTC. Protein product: CASSQAVSGANVLTF.

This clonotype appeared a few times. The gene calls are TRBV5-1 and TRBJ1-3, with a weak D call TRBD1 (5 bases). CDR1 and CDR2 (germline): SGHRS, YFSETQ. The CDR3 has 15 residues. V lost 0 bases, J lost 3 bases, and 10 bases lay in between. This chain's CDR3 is CASSLVAGHGNTIYF. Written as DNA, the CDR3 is TGCGCCAGCAGCTTGGTAGCGGGGCATGGAAACACCATATATTTT.

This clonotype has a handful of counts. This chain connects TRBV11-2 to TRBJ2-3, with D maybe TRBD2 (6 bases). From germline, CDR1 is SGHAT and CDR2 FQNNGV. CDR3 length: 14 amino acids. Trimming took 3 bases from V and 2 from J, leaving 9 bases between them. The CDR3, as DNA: TGTGCCAGCAGCTTCCGGGAGTACACAGATACGCAGTATTTT. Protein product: CASSFREYTDTQYF.

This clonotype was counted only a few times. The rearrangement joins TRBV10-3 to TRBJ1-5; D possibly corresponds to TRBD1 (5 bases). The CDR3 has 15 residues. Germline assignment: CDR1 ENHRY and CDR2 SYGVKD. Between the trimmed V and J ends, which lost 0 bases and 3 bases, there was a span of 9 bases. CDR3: CAISESAGHNQPQHF. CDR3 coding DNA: TGTGCCATCAGTGAGTCGGCAGGGCACAATCAGCCCCAGCATTTT.

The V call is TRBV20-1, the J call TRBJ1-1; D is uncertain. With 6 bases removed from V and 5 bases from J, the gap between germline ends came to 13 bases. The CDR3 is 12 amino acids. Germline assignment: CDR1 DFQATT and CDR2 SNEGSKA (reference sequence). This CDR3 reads CSAGGYVTEAFF. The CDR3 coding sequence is TGCAGTGCCGGCGGGTATGTTACTGAAGCTTTCTTT.

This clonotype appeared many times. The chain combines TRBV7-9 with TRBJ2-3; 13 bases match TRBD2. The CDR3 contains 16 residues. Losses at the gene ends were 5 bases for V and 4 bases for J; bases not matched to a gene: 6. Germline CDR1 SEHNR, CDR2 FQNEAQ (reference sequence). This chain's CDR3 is CASSPGLAGAADTQYF. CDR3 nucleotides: TGTGCCAGCAGCCCAGGACTAGCGGGGGCAGCAGATACGCAGTATTTT.

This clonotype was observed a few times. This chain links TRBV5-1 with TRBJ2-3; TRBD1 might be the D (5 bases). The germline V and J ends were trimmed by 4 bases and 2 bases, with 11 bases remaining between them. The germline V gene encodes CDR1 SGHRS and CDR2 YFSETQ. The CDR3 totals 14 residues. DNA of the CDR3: TGCGCCAGCAGCCCCAGGGCCAACACAGATACGCAGTATTTT. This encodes CASSPRANTDTQYF.

The CDR3 is CASSPGQAQYGGYTF. In nucleotides, the CDR3 is TGTGCCAGCTCACCAGGACAGGCCCAGTATGGAGGCTACACCTTC. The genes are TRBV18 and TRBJ1-2, with 7 bases lining up with TRBD1. The CDR3 spans 15 residues. Germline V gene sequence: CDR1 KGHSH, CDR2 LQKENI. V gave up 2 bases and J gave up 8 bases; unmatched junction bases: 11.